This paragraph reports one TCR beta chain. Its binding antigen is unknown. One base away there is no much larger clone; base qualities are not given. The sample originates from a study of blood T cell repertoires in COVID-19 (dated by TCRdb to 2019 to 2021). Study-level background: Collaborator samples came from the United States, Italy and Spain and covered acute and convalescent phases of COVID-19. The material from the prospective study consisted of cDNA or gDNA derived from T cells, B-cell-depleted T cells, or PBMCs. Deeply sampled blood TCRbeta repertoires from subjects exposed to, actively infected with, or recovered from COVID-19 were included in the dataset. A freely available public database, intended as a resource for researchers studying the immune response to SARS-CoV-2, is where the repertoires were released. The samples were drawn from the first 160 participants of the ongoing ImmuneRACE study and from 950 to 1,500 subjects provided by 6 global collaborators. A de-identified subject ID, COVID-19 status, age in years and sex were almost always included in the sample metadata. Where available, HLA class I and class II types were taken from metadata supplied by the sample provider and were not determined by assay-based typing. Overall study results and their limits: How much clinical and demographic metadata was included differed by source and by participant, and the metadata was provided uncurated.

The CDR3, from cysteine to phenylalanine, totals 13 residues. Of all the DNA, just the CDR3 is kept, 39 bases in frame from base 1. CDR1 and CDR2 are drawn from the germline V gene: KGHSH, LQKENI. A distance of 12 bases separates the germline ends of V and J, which lose 8 bases and 3 bases respectively. TCRbeta CDR3 regions were amplified from genomic DNA by means of the immunoSEQ Assay, a bias-controlled multiplex PCR. As for the original processing: The number of nucleated cells in each sample was estimated from the amplification of reference gene primers within the assay. To quantify the absolute abundance of each unique TCRbeta CDR3 rearrangement, sequence reads were collapsed and filtered. For each sample, productive Simpson clonality was calculated as the square root of Simpson's diversity index over productive rearrangements. TCRdb mirrors the immuneACCESS table, restricted to in-frame sequences. Some clones are absent from its copies; in checked studies, under half trace to an unresolved V gene, and the reason for the others is unknown. V and J calls plus clone size are reproduced from that table; the DNA served to infer D and trimming. The sample table records around 360,000 clones; approximately 89% of these occur just once. Jointly, the top ten make up 8.5% to 12% of the sample.

One collaborating source in Seattle enrolled patients while the patients were actively infected and followed the patients over time throughout the course of disease. Whole blood was collected in K2EDTA tubes by collaborating institutions according to the institutions' own protocols. For TCRbeta analysis, collaborators shipped samples in one of three forms: frozen whole blood, isolated PBMCs, or DNA extracted from either of those sample types. The TCR was taken from a woman aged 25 to 39 with COVID-19, enrolled during active disease. The sample comprised peripheral blood. The receptor chain draws on TRBV18 and TRBJ2-3, with no confident D gene call. CDR3 reads: CASGRLSTDTQYF. The DNA reads as follows: TGTGCCAGCGGCAGACTTTCAACAGATACGCAGTATTTT.